This T cell receptor (beta chain) was captured in a study of blood T cells in healthy people across ages (dated by TCRdb to 2013 to 2016). With respect to the entire study: In model experiments, template switching captured about one uniquely barcoded TCR beta cDNA molecule for every two T cells. To track age-related changes in TCR beta repertoire diversity, the study relied on deep sequencing normalized with unique cDNA molecular identifiers. Donors were grouped into four age groups: young (average approximately 15 years), middle-aged (around 39), aged (about 60) and long-lived (just over 80). To avoid experimental bias, donors of different ages were spread randomly across the sequencing lanes. For two donors (one aged 18 to 30 and one aged 80 or older), the study analyzed two additional independent replicas of 1 million unique cDNA reads from the same blood draw.

The library was produced with 5' RACE. The instrument given in TCRdb is Illumina HiSeq 2500. A second PCR of roughly 7 to 11 cycles was performed with a sample-barcoded 5' primer and a J-beta primer mix. A unique molecular identifier was introduced onto each TCR beta cDNA molecule by a template-switch 5' adaptor carrying 12 random nucleotides. Each sample yielded at least 3 million CDR3-containing paired-end reads. The Mint cDNA synthesis kit, primed by a TRBC-specific oligonucleotide, was used to synthesize first-strand cDNA from all RNA. All cDNA was treated with uracil-DNA glycosylase and then went through a first 18-cycle PCR with the universal primers M1SS and BC2_uni_R. The paper's data handling went like this. Normalization of each sample was performed by random selection of 1 million high-quality reads, each carrying a distinct molecular identifier. Instead of being binned into consensus sequences, reads with shared molecular identifiers were discarded. CDR3 identification, clonotype clustering and error correction used MiTCR with a Q25 quality threshold and the strictest error-elimination algorithm. A nonparametric unseen species model with Euler transformation was used to estimate a lower bound on total TCR beta diversity. TCRdb redid the processing of the public reads, applying fastp at Q25 and MiXCR, and retained in-frame beta chains. CDR3 protein duplicates are merged, each entry listing the most common genes and DNA. The V and J calls, along with clone size, are taken from TCRdb and not from the paper's own processing. The sample data list over 1,200,000 distinct CDR3 sequences, and 59% of these were observed just once. The top ten clonotypes cover 6.5% to 8.5% of the sample.

The CDR3 numbers 15 residues from cysteine through phenylalanine. Only the CDR3 DNA is retained, 45 bases long and in frame from the first base. Here V drops 2 bases and J drops 5 bases, and the junction holds 9 bases not matched to any gene. The CDR1 and CDR2 encoded by the germline V gene are SGDLS and YYNGEE. Systemically healthy Caucasian individuals from Russia, around 38 in total and aged roughly 6 to 95 years, were included as donors. Each donor gave ten milliliters of peripheral blood, drawn into EDTA-treated Vacutainer tubes. PBMCs were isolated by Ficoll-Paque density-gradient centrifugation, with at least 7 million obtained per sample. Total RNA, at least 6 micrograms per sample, was extracted from PBMCs with Trizol reagent. For every donor, flow cytometry on a PBMC aliquot measured the percentage of naive CD45RAhigh/CD27high T cells. Results and caveats for the whole study, not just this receptor: Compared with the aged group, the long-lived group had more naive CD4+ T cells, fewer expanded clones and increased TCR diversity, a pattern suggesting age selection. Because donor CMV infection status was unknown, age-related changes in expanded clonotypes were potentially confounded. Observed TCR beta diversity per million T cells fell roughly linearly with age, and a significant reduction was already apparent by age around 40. Estimates of total diversity from one million sequenced T cells were regarded as lower bounds and underestimates. The percentage of naive T cells measured by flow cytometry correlated strongly with observed TCR beta diversity. Since profiling was done on bulk unsorted PBMCs, naive and antigen-experienced compartments could not be conclusively compared.

Concerning this clonotype itself: This receptor's antigen is unknown. No qualities accompany the bases; no much larger clone lies one base away.

The source is a man aged 18 to 35 in good health. Sequenced input: blood. This chain is built from TRBV9 and TRBJ2-7, and 8 junction bases match TRBD1. The CDR3 has the sequence CASSVRDRPDHEQYF. At the DNA level, the sequence is TGTGCCAGCAGCGTCCGGGACAGGCCCGATCACGAGCAGTACTTC.